Listed here are 26 T cell receptor beta chains from one sample, sequenced in a study of cytomegalovirus exposure and HLA in healthy donors. Repertoires were generated with immunoSEQ multiplex PCR, while TCRdb's copy carries only in-frame clones and drops some. This sample has about 170,000 clones, with roughly 86% found just once. Sequenced material: PBMCs. The source is a man younger than 30 in good health and CMV-seropositive.

This clone has just one count. CDR3 sequence (DNA): TGTGCCAGCAGCGCAGAAAGGGGGCGCACCTCCTTAAAAGAGACCCAGTACTTC. Amino acid sequence: CASSAERGRTSLKETQYF. The V call is TRBV9, the J call TRBJ2-5; 7 positions agree with TRBD1. The CDR3 runs 18 residues. Germline assignment: CDR1 SGDLS and CDR2 YYNGEE. The V segment lost 3 bases and the J segment 3 bases; nucleotides outside the gene matches: 17.

V and J are TRBV19 and TRBJ2-1; TRBD2 matches 9 bases. The CDR3 loop spans 17 amino acids. Germline V gene lookup returns CDR1 LNHDA and CDR2 SQIVND (reference sequence). V was clipped by 0 bases and J by 5 bases; unmatched bases: 8. CDR3 coding DNA: TGTGCCAGTAGTATAGATAGCGGGAGTACTAGGGACAATGAGCAGTTCTTC. It specifies CASSIDSGSTRDNEQFF.

This sequence joins TRBV19 and TRBJ2-1; TRBD1 is a possible D gene (8 bases). The CDR3 is 15 residues long. Germline CDR1 reads LNHDA; CDR2 reads SQIVND (reference sequence). V lost 9 bases, J lost 4 bases, and 19 bases lay in between. CDR3 protein: CASTQGGSGYNEQFF. The CDR3 DNA reads TGTGCCAGCACACAGGGGGGTAGCGGGTACAATGAGCAGTTCTTC.

J is TRBJ2-3 and V is TRBV4-1; 8 bases are a match to TRBD2. This CDR3 has 16 amino acids. The junction had 9 bases not matched to a gene; V was cut back by 4 bases and J by 3 bases. Per the germline V gene, CDR1 is MGHRA and CDR2 is YSYEKL. The CDR3 region is CASSLTSARNTDTQYF. CDR3 DNA sequence: TGCGCCAGCAGCCTGACTAGCGCGAGAAATACAGATACGCAGTATTTT.

The chain joins TRBV19 to TRBJ2-7, with 7 bases aligning to TRBD2. Germline CDR1 is LNHDA and CDR2 is SQIVND (reference sequence). V was pared by 1 base and J by 0 bases, with 3 bases of the junction left unmatched. There are 15 residues in the CDR3. This CDR3 reads CASSIAGGNSYEQYF. In nucleotides, the CDR3 is TGTGCCAGTAGTATAGCCGGGGGGAACTCCTACGAGCAGTACTTC.

The chain combines TRBV29-1 with TRBJ2-7, with D tentatively TRBD2 (5 bases). Germline V gene lookup returns CDR1 SQVTM and CDR2 ANQGSEA. CDR3 length: 14 residues. Trimming took 1 base from V and 2 from J, leaving 12 bases between them. Here the CDR3 DNA reads TGCAGCGTTGAAGTACCGGGGTCCACCTACGAGCAGTACTTC. Translating gives CSVEVPGSTYEQYF.

This clone was observed a few times. V usage is TRBV7-8 and J usage is TRBJ2-7, with D unresolved. Per germline, CDR1 SGHVS and CDR2 FQNEAQ. CDR3 size: 13 residues. Deletions cut 4 bases from V and 0 bases from J, with 7 bases between. CDR3: CASSYISSYEQYF. The CDR3 DNA reads TGTGCCAGCAGCTACATAAGCTCCTACGAGCAGTACTTC.

This clone was found a few times. The chain is built from TRBV9 and TRBJ1-2, with TRBD1 matching over 8 bases. The junction had 8 bases not matched to a gene; V was cut back by 2 bases and J by 8 bases. The CDR3 extends over 14 amino acids. The V gene's germline CDR1 is SGDLS and CDR2 YYNGEE. CDR3 bases: TGTGCCAGCAGCGTCGACAGGACAGGGTCCGGCTACACCTTC. It translates to CASSVDRTGSGYTF.

This sequence joins TRBV11-2 and TRBJ1-3, with D unclear. Per germline, CDR1 SGHAT and CDR2 FQNNGV. The CDR3 has 15 residues. V dropped 5 bases and J dropped 0 bases, with 11 bases sitting between them. The CDR3 region is CASSLVTSSGNTIYF. CDR3 bases: TGTGCCAGCAGCCTAGTCACATCCTCTGGAAACACCATATATTTT.

This chain links TRBV5-8 with TRBJ2-1, with TRBD1 identical over 8 bases. J gave up 6 bases and V 5 bases, and 7 bases lay outside the gene matches. Germline assignment: CDR1 SGHTS and CDR2 YDEGEE. The CDR3 runs 14 residues. In DNA, the CDR3 is TGTGCCAGCAGACTTGTGACAGGGGCCAATGAGCAGTTCTTC. It specifies CASRLVTGANEQFF.

This chain uses TRBV18 with TRBJ2-5, with 7 positions matching TRBD2. CDR1 and CDR2 from the germline V gene are KGHSH and LQKENI. CDR3 size: 16 residues. Trimming removed 2 bases from V and 0 bases from J; junction bases left unmatched: 6. The CDR3 DNA reads as TGTGCCAGCTCACCATTTAGCGGGCCCCACCAAGAGACCCAGTACTTC. Encoded protein: CASSPFSGPHQETQYF.

This chain connects TRBV6-5 to TRBJ2-2; a weak D match, TRBD1 (6 bases). Per germline, CDR1 MNHEY and CDR2 SVGAGI. V lost 2 bases and J lost 7, with 11 bases in between. This CDR3 has 14 amino acids. For the CDR3, the DNA is TGTGCCAGCAGTTACCGGCAGGGGTACGGGGAGCTGTTTTTT. As protein: CASSYRQGYGELFF.

The rearrangement joins TRBV19 to TRBJ1-1; 9 bases match TRBD1. Germline V gene lookup returns CDR1 LNHDA and CDR2 SQIVND (reference sequence). CDR3 length: 14 residues. After removal of 9 bases from V and 5 bases from J, the junction contained 10 bases not matched to a gene. CDR3 nucleotides: TGTGCCAGCGACAGGGGGGTACTAGGGACTGAAGCTTTCTTT. This translates into CASDRGVLGTEAFF.

The chain joins TRBV19 to TRBJ1-5; a possible D gene is TRBD1 (6 bases). V lost 7 bases and J 7 bases, leaving 17 bases between the germline ends. The CDR3 extends over 14 amino acids. Germline loops: CDR1 LNHDA, CDR2 SQIVND (reference sequence). CDR3 region: CASNGRGGEQPQHF. As DNA, the CDR3 is TGTGCCAGTAACGGGAGGGGGGGTGAACAGCCCCAGCATTTT.

This rearrangement joins TRBV30 to TRBJ1-2; D possibly corresponds to TRBD1 (5 bases). Looked up from germline, CDR1 is GTSNPN and CDR2 is SVGIG (reference sequence). The CDR3 is 13 residues long. V dropped 0 bases and J dropped 8 bases, with 13 bases sitting between them. The CDR3 reads CAWSVGGVYGYTF. CDR3 nucleotides: TGTGCCTGGAGTGTGGGGGGGGTCTACGGCTACACCTTC.

CDR3 in amino acids: CASSYSGQGGVLTF. As DNA, the CDR3 is TGTGCCAGCAGTTACTCGGGACAGGGGGGTGTCCTGACTTTC. The V call is TRBV6-5, the J call TRBJ2-6; TRBD1 matches 11 bases. V lost 0 bases and J lost 13; bases outside the gene matches: 2. This CDR3 is built from 14 residues. The germline CDR1 and CDR2 sequences are MNHEY and SVGAGI.

Many counts were recorded for this clone. The rearrangement uses TRBV27 and TRBJ2-7, with 7 bases lining up with TRBD1. This CDR3 has 13 residues. V shed 7 bases and J 2 bases; nucleotides not matched to a gene: 5. CDR1 is MNHEY, CDR2 SMNVEV, per germline (reference sequence). The CDR3 nucleotides read TGTGCCAGCATCAAAGGGGGCACCTACGAGCAGTACTTC. Protein product: CASIKGGTYEQYF.

The CDR3 DNA reads as TGCGCCAGCTCAAGAAGCCGGGGGGATGAAGCTTTCTTT. Translation: CASSRSRGDEAFF. The rearrangement links TRBV4-3 to TRBJ1-1; possibly TRBD1 for D (5 bases). The germline V gene has CDR1 LGHNA and CDR2 YSLEER. This CDR3 contains 13 residues. V lost 8 bases to trimming and J lost 7 bases, with 17 bases between them.

The chain couples TRBV6-5 to TRBJ1-1, with a tentative D call TRBD1 (6 bases). CDR1 is MNHEY and CDR2 is SVGAGI in the germline V gene. The V end lost 6 bases, the J end lost 3 bases, and 11 bases lay between the germline ends. The CDR3 has 13 residues. The CDR3 nucleotides read TGTGCCAGCAGCTTCGACAGGTACACTGAAGCTTTCTTT. It encodes CASSFDRYTEAFF.

This rearrangement joins TRBV29-1 to TRBJ2-1; D remains unclear. Germline CDR1 reads SQVTM; CDR2 reads ANQGSEA. V shed 0 bases and J shed 2 bases, with 11 bases lying between them. This CDR3 is built from 15 residues. The CDR3 here is CSVEEAQITYNEQFF. For the CDR3, the DNA is TGCAGCGTTGAAGAGGCTCAGATAACCTACAATGAGCAGTTCTTC.

The chain carries TRBV9 and TRBJ2-7; 8 positions match TRBD2. Trimming took 1 base from V and 3 from J; bases not matched to a gene: 6. CDR1 SGDLS and CDR2 YYNGEE come from the germline V gene. The CDR3 runs 15 residues. CDR3 region: CASSVSGGASYEQYF. The DNA of the CDR3 is TGTGCCAGCAGCGTATCGGGGGGGGCCAGCTACGAGCAGTACTTC. The full variable domain, completed using reference TRBV9 and TRBJ2-7, is DSGVTQTPKHLITATGQRVTLRCSPRSGDLSVYWYQQSLDQGLQFLIQYYNGEERAKGNILERFSAQQFPDLHSELNLSSLELGDSALYFCASSVSGGASYEQYFGPGTRLTVT.

This clone was observed at least ten times. The V and J genes are TRBV28 and TRBJ1-1; no definite D call. V lost 7 bases to trimming and J lost 5 bases, with 14 bases between them. The CDR3 is made up of 13 amino acids. Germline lookup yields CDR1 MDHEN and CDR2 SYDVKM. The CDR3 reads CASIPGVWTEAFF. In DNA, the CDR3 is TGTGCCAGCATCCCCGGGGTCTGGACTGAAGCTTTCTTT.

The chain recombines TRBV10-3 with TRBJ1-4, with 9 bases aligning to TRBD1. The germline V gene encodes CDR1 ENHRY and CDR2 SYGVKD. The CDR3 covers 15 residues. V lost 3 bases, J lost 8 bases, and 7 bases stayed unmatched. This chain's CDR3 is CAISEGTGMGEKLFF. DNA of the CDR3: TGTGCCATCAGTGAAGGGACAGGGATGGGCGAAAAACTGTTTTTT.

The chain joins TRBV27 to TRBJ1-5; D perhaps matches TRBD1 (6 bases). Between the trimmed V and J ends, which lost 7 bases and 6 bases, there was a span of 13 bases. CDR3 length: 13 amino acids. Germline CDR1 is MNHEY and CDR2 is SMNVEV (reference sequence). CDR3 amino acids: CASTRGYGQPQHF. The CDR3 bases are TGTGCCAGCACCAGGGGATATGGTCAGCCCCAGCATTTT.

The chain joins TRBV19 to TRBJ1-2; possibly TRBD1 for D (6 bases). Trimming left V 3 bases short and J 3 bases short, with 26 bases between. Germline V gene data show CDR1 as LNHDA and CDR2 as SQIVND (reference sequence). The CDR3 totals 19 residues. The CDR3 nucleotides are TGTGCCAGTAGTATCGAAGCGGGACACTTGACCACCATCCACTATGGCTACACCTTC. Residues: CASSIEAGHLTTIHYGYTF.

This clone was observed many times. The junction shows a germline mismatch at one end, possibly a read error. V is TRBV4-1 and J is TRBJ2-1; 7 bases line up with TRBD2. The CDR3 totals 16 residues. Germline V gives CDR1 MGHRA, CDR2 YSYEKL. The CDR3 loop reads CASSQVATSSSNEQFF. DNA of the CDR3: TGCGCCAGCAGCCAAGTCGCGACTAGCTCCTCCAATGAGCAGTTCTTC.